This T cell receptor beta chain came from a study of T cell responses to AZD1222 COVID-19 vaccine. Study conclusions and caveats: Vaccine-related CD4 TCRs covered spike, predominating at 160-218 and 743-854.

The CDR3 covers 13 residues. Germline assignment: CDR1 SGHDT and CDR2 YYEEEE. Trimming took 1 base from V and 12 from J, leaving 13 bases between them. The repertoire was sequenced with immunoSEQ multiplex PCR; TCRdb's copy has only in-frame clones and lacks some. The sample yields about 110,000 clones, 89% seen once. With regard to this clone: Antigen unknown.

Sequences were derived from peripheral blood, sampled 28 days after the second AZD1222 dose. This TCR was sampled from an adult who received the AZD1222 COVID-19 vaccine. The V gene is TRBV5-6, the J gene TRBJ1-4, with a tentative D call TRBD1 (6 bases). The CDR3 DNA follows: TGTGCCAGCAGCTTGTTCTCCGCAGGGGAACTGTTTTTT. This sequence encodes CASSLFSAGELFF.